There are a few counts of the clone carrying this T cell receptor beta chain. Its matching antigen is unknown. TCRdb re-called the 5' RACE reads through MiXCR, storing one row per CDR3 protein. The sample lists 550,000 to 700,000 distinct CDR3 sequences, about 20% occurring once. The V gene lost 7 bases and the J gene lost 5 bases, with 15 bases spanning the gap. This CDR3 is 13 amino acids long. The data were taken from a study of T-cell memory formation after mild COVID-19. Looking at the study overall: TCR clusters were mostly donor specific.

Study observations and caveats: There were some responding clones in pre-infection memory, which suggested that cross-reactive memory had joined. While clones contracting from day 15 to 85 were balanced between CD4 and CD8, later expanders leaned CD4+. Among CD4+ contracting clones, most were CM and EM, and CD8+ ones EMRA.

The specimen sequenced was PBMCs or a T cell subset sorted from them (not recorded which). This receptor was identified in an adult woman who had mild COVID-19 (a few samples of this study predate the infection). Cell type and time point are not known. The V call is TRBV12-3 or TRBV12-4, the J call TRBJ2-7; no clear D gene. In DNA form, the CDR3 reads TGTGCCAGCACATCGAGATCTACCCACGAGCAGTACTTC. Translating gives CASTSRSTHEQYF.